A selection of T cell receptor beta chains follows, all from one sample in a study of OX40 agonist ivuxolimab in advanced cancers. Method: immunoSEQ multiplex PCR; TCRdb's copy keeps in-frame clones and lacks some. The sample holds roughly 150,000 clones, approximately 94% seen once. Sample: CD4+ or CD8+ T cells sorted from blood, taken in a trial of the OX40 agonist ivuxolimab. All receptors derive from an adult with an advanced solid tumor such as melanoma, head and neck, liver or kidney cancer. Both conserved end residues are part of each CDR3. A D gene is named only where the DNA matches it firmly.

j_call	cdr3_length	d_call	v_call	cdr3_aa
TRBJ1-2	12	NA	TRBV7-9	CASSLDPYGYTF
TRBJ2-7	12	NA	TRBV5-1	CASSLVGDEQYF
TRBJ2-7	13	NA	TRBV19	CASSPGPSYEQYF
TRBJ2-5	12	NA	TRBV6-1	CASSFYGETQYF
TRBJ1-5	15	TRBD1	TRBV29-1	CSVGQGASGNQPQHF
TRBJ1-2	14	TRBD1	TRBV19	CASRPTGGGYGYTF
TRBJ2-5	12	NA	TRBV7-8	CASSFYQETQYF
TRBJ2-2	12	NA	TRBV29-1	CSGGQGTGELFF
TRBJ1-1	15	TRBD1	TRBV5-1	CASSPWTGGETEAFF
TRBJ1-3	14	NA	TRBV7-6	CASSGGDPGNTIYF
TRBJ1-1	14	NA	TRBV10-2	CASSEARRLTEAFF
TRBJ2-1	12	NA	TRBV4-1	CASSQAADEQFF
TRBJ1-4	14	TRBD1	TRBV28	CASSSGTEREKLFF
TRBJ2-7	14	NA	TRBV7-9	CASSPTWASYEQYF
TRBJ2-3	15	NA	TRBV7-2	CASSLDQVLGDTQYF
TRBJ2-3	16	TRBD2	TRBV10-3	CAISESSGTIGDTQYF
TRBJ2-1	13	NA	TRBV30	CAWSVIGGNEQFF
TRBJ2-7	13	NA	TRBV7-8	CASSLVRGREQYF
TRBJ1-2	14	NA	TRBV6-5	CASKGGSGSFGYTF
TRBJ2-7	15	TRBD1	TRBV28	CASSLTGTGNYEQYF
TRBJ1-5	15	TRBD1	TRBV6-6	CASSRTGKGNQPQHF
TRBJ2-5	13	NA	TRBV11-2	CASSLRILETQYF
TRBJ1-2	14	TRBD1	TRBV11-2	CASSQQDRGYGYTF
TRBJ2-7	11	NA	TRBV20-1	CSARLQYEQYF
TRBJ2-7	16	TRBD2	TRBV30	CAWSVRHTGGTYEQYF
TRBJ2-2	18	NA	TRBV12-5	CASRTSIRSRGDPGELFF
TRBJ2-7	13	NA	TRBV11-3	CASSFLEGYEQYF
TRBJ2-3	16	TRBD2	TRBV7-8	CASSLPGTRRTDTQYF
TRBJ2-5	15	NA	TRBV11-2	CASRSGSSHQETQYF
TRBJ2-5	14	NA	TRBV7-2	CASSFGQYQETQYF
TRBJ1-1	17	TRBD1	TRBV7-2	CASSLALDRGLNTEAFF
TRBJ1-1	16	TRBD1	TRBV29-1	CSVFNTGTGVNTEAFF
TRBJ2-5	13	NA	TRBV5-1	CASSPRGRETQYF
TRBJ2-5	14	TRBD1	TRBV4-3	CASSPGTGLETQYF
TRBJ2-3	14	NA	TRBV18	CVSSKSGVTDTQYF
TRBJ2-7	15	TRBD1	TRBV10-3	CAISEPGTGEDEQYF
TRBJ2-7	13	NA	TRBV7-2	CASSRDPSYEQYF
TRBJ1-1	13	NA	TRBV30	CAWSPDRWTEAFF
TRBJ1-1	9	NA	TRBV6-6	CASMAEAFF
TRBJ1-1	15	NA	TRBV28	CASKLGGQMNTEAFF
TRBJ1-5	15	NA	TRBV6-1	CASSEEGRGRQPQHF
TRBJ2-2	13	NA	TRBV6-5	CASSYPVTGELFF
TRBJ1-5	17	TRBD1	TRBV7-2	CASSLGTGAYSNQPQHF
TRBJ1-1	15	TRBD1	TRBV12-5	CASGDETGMNTEAFF
TRBJ1-1	18	NA	TRBV18	CASSPFQGQTSMNTEAFF
TRBJ2-4	16	TRBD2	TRBV7-2	CASSLYGGVAKNIQYF
TRBJ2-2	16	NA	TRBV7-2	CASSLDGVKNTGELFF
TRBJ2-7	12	NA	TRBV10-1	CASSPGVGEQYF
TRBJ2-3	16	TRBD2	TRBV5-1	CASSNLAGIGTDTQYF
TRBJ2-3	14	NA	TRBV11-2	CASSLERRTDTQYF
TRBJ1-1	15	NA	TRBV6-5	CASSYLPTENTEAFF
TRBJ2-5	14	TRBD2	TRBV19	CASSVEENRGAQYF